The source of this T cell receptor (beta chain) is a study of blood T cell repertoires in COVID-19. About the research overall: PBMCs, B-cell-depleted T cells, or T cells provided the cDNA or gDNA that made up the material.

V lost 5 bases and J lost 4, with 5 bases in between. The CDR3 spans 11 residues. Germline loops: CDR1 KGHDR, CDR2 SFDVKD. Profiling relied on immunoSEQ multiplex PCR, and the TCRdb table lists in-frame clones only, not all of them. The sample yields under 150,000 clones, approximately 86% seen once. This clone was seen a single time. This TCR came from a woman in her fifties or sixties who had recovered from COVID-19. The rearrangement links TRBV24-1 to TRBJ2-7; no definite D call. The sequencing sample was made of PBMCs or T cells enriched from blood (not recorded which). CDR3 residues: CATSARYEQYF. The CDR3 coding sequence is TGTGCCACCAGTGCACGGTACGAGCAGTACTTC.